Listed here are 28 T cell receptor beta chains from one sample, sequenced in a study of sequential checkpoint blockade in melanoma. Treatment indicated: randomized to nivolumab then ipilimumab (arm A) or the reverse (arm B). Assay used: immunoSEQ multiplex PCR; TCRdb lists only in-frame clones, some missing. The sample lists more than 7,500 clones, roughly 78% occurring once. Material: CD8+ T cells sorted from blood (inferred from file names), obtained from a patient given nivolumab and ipilimumab in sequence. The receptors here all came from a human donor with melanoma.

V and J are TRBV14 and TRBJ2-7, with a tentative D call TRBD1 (6 bases). CDR1 and CDR2 (germline): SGHDN, FVKESK. This CDR3 comprises 12 residues. Deletions cut 4 bases from V and 4 bases from J, with 8 bases between. The CDR3 DNA is TGTGCCAGCAGCCCGCAGGGGTACGAGCAGTACTTC. It is translated as CASSPQGYEQYF.

This rearrangement joins TRBV7-9 to TRBJ1-2; D may be TRBD1 (5 bases). The V end lost 1 base, the J end lost 0 bases, and 9 bases lay between the germline ends. Germline loops: CDR1 SEHNR, CDR2 FQNEAQ (reference sequence). The length of the CDR3 is 15 residues. The CDR3 DNA follows: TGTGCCAGCAGCTTAGGCCAGGGAACTAACTATGGCTACACCTTC. It yields the protein CASSLGQGTNYGYTF.

About this clone itself: One end of the junction fails to match germline, which may point to a read error. The J gene is TRBJ2-5, the V gene TRBV7-7; D may be TRBD1 (5 bases). The CDR3 is made up of 15 amino acids. Germline assignment: CDR1 SSHAT and CDR2 FNYEAQ (reference sequence). CDR3 nucleotide sequence: TGTGCTAGCAGCTTAAATATGGCAGGGCAAGAGACCCAGTACTTC. Its translation is CASSLNMAGQETQYF. The whole variable domain, filled in from reference TRBV7-7 and TRBJ2-5, reads GAGVSQSPRYKVTKRGQDVTLRCDPISSHATLYWYQQALGQGPEFLTYFNYEAQPDKSGLPSDRFSAERPEGSISTLTIQRTEQRDSAMYRCASSLNMAGQETQYFGPGTRLLVL.

The V call is TRBV4-3, the J call TRBJ1-1, with D unclear. Germline CDR1 and CDR2: LGHNA and YSLEER. Deletions cut 0 bases from V and 1 base from J, with 9 bases between. This CDR3 comprises 15 residues. The CDR3 DNA reads as TGCGCCAGCAGCCAAGAACCGGGAAGGAACACTGAAGCTTTCTTT. This gives the protein CASSQEPGRNTEAFF.

This clone was observed a handful of times. The gene calls are TRBV6-6 and TRBJ2-7, with 13 bases lining up with TRBD2. This CDR3 comprises 14 residues. Losses at the gene ends were 10 bases for V and 7 bases for J; bases not matched to a gene: 10. The V gene's germline CDR1 is MNHNY and CDR2 SVGAGI (reference sequence). This CDR3 reads CATGGGTSGEEQYF. CDR3 bases: TGTGCCACCGGTGGGGGGACTAGCGGGGAGGAGCAGTACTTC.

This clone was observed a single time. This chain links TRBV28 with TRBJ2-5; TRBD1 matches at 9 bases. Judging by the DNA end, TRBJ2-7 fits better; the J call may be wrong. Germline assignment: CDR1 MDHEN and CDR2 SYDVKM. The CDR3 sequence is 12 residues long. CDR3 loop: CASGTGTYEQYF. For the CDR3, the DNA is TGTGCCTCTGGGACAGGGACCTACGAGCAGTACTTC.

The CDR3 nucleotides are TGTGCCTGGAGGGGTTCCGGGACAGCCTATGGCTACACCTTC. Protein sequence: CAWRGSGTAYGYTF. The chain employs TRBV30 and TRBJ1-2; TRBD1 matches 7 bases. CDR3 length: 14 amino acids. J gave up 4 bases and V 3 bases, and 8 bases lay outside the gene matches. Per the germline V gene, CDR1 is GTSNPN and CDR2 is SVGIG (reference sequence).

The rearrangement uses TRBV9 and TRBJ2-1, with 11 positions matching TRBD1. The germline gives CDR1 SGDLS, CDR2 YYNGEE. The CDR3 spans 19 residues. After removal of 0 bases from V and 7 bases from J, the junction contained 15 bases not matched to a gene. The CDR3 coding sequence is TGTGCCAGCAGCGTAGTGGGGGGATTTCCCGGGACAGGGGGTAATGAGCAGTTCTTC. Its protein product is CASSVVGGFPGTGGNEQFF. Drawing the rest from reference TRBV9 and TRBJ2-1, the complete variable domain is DSGVTQTPKHLITATGQRVTLRCSPRSGDLSVYWYQQSLDQGLQFLIQYYNGEERAKGNILERFSAQQFPDLHSELNLSSLELGDSALYFCASSVVGGFPGTGGNEQFFGPGTRLTVL.

The chain uses TRBV4-1 and TRBJ2-7, with TRBD2 as a possible D gene (5 bases). This CDR3 has 14 residues. CDR1 MGHRA and CDR2 YSYEKL come from the germline V gene. V was pared by 1 base and J by 7 bases, with 14 bases between. The CDR3 nucleotides read TGCGCCAGCAGCCAAGCTATCCTAGCTCGGGAGCAGTACTTC. Amino acids: CASSQAILAREQYF.

The chain recombines TRBV7-9 with TRBJ1-2, with D possibly being TRBD1 (5 bases). CDR3 size: 14 residues. The V end lost 5 bases, the J end lost 1 base, and 11 bases lay between the germline ends. Germline V gives CDR1 SEHNR, CDR2 FQNEAQ (reference sequence). CDR3 coding DNA: TGTGCCAGCAGCGACCTGACAGATAACTATGGCTACACCTTC. As protein: CASSDLTDNYGYTF.

This rearrangement joins TRBV6-4 to TRBJ2-3, with a weak D call TRBD2 (6 bases). V lost 4 bases and J 1 base, leaving 6 bases between the germline ends. There are 13 residues in the CDR3. In germline, CDR1 is MRHNA, CDR2 SNTAGT. For the CDR3, the DNA is TGTGCCAGCAGTGCGGGGGGCACAGATACGCAGTATTTT. This gives the protein CASSAGGTDTQYF.

A word on this clone: Its ends do not fully match the called genes, so a read error is possible. V is TRBV15 and J is TRBJ1-1; TRBD1 might be the D (6 bases). CDR3 size: 14 residues. CDR1 is LNHNV, CDR2 YYDKDF, per germline (reference sequence). For the CDR3, the DNA is TGTGCCACCAGGAGAGAAGGGGGGAACACTGAAGCTTTCTTT. Translating gives CATRREGGNTEAFF.

The chain recombines TRBV7-9 with TRBJ1-2, with D maybe TRBD1 (6 bases). The CDR3 is made up of 13 amino acids. Per germline, CDR1 SEHNR and CDR2 FQNEAQ (reference sequence). Trimming cost V 0 bases and J 6 bases, with 8 bases left between them. The CDR3 spells CASSLAPGDGYTF. The DNA of the CDR3 is TGTGCCAGCAGCTTAGCGCCAGGGGATGGCTACACCTTC.

The chain links TRBV28 to TRBJ2-5; D is uncertain. V shed 2 bases and J shed 2 bases, with 15 bases lying between them. CDR3 size: 16 residues. Germline-derived CDR1 and CDR2 are MDHEN and SYDVKM. CDR3: CASSLDAGFRQETQYF. The CDR3 DNA follows: TGTGCCAGCAGTTTAGACGCAGGTTTTAGGCAAGAGACCCAGTACTTC.

The CDR3: CAWTQNYGYTF. The CDR3 DNA sequence: TGTGCCTGGACACAGAACTATGGCTACACCTTC. The chain joins TRBV30 to TRBJ1-2; D is unclear. Germline V gives CDR1 GTSNPN, CDR2 SVGIG (reference sequence). Between the trimmed V and J ends, which lost 4 bases and 2 bases, there was a span of 5 bases. This CDR3 contains 11 residues.

The genes are TRBV14 and TRBJ1-5; no clear D gene. V was cut by 0 bases and J by 1 base, with 7 bases left in between. CDR1 SGHDN and CDR2 FVKESK come from the germline V gene. CDR3 length equals 15 residues. Here the CDR3 reads CASSQERVSNQPQHF. Here the CDR3 DNA reads TGTGCCAGCAGCCAAGAACGGGTGAGCAATCAGCCCCAGCATTTT.

V is TRBV27 and J is TRBJ2-5, with 11 bases lining up with TRBD2. CDR3 size: 16 residues. J lost 4 bases, V lost 0 bases, and 4 bases had no gene match. CDR1 and CDR2 from the germline V gene are MNHEY and SMNVEV (reference sequence). This chain's CDR3 is CASSLSGTSGGETQYF. CDR3 nucleotides: TGTGCCAGCAGTTTATCGGGGACTAGCGGAGGAGAGACCCAGTACTTC.

The chain recombines TRBV19 with TRBJ2-7; 7 nucleotides align to TRBD1. Germline V gene sequence: CDR1 LNHDA, CDR2 SQIVND (reference sequence). There are 15 residues in the CDR3. V lost 6 bases and J lost 2; bases outside the gene matches: 10. The CDR3 coding sequence is TGTGCCAGTAGCCCCCAGGCCGGGACAGCCTACGAGCAGTACTTC. Residues: CASSPQAGTAYEQYF.

The chain is built from TRBV15 and TRBJ1-1; D is perhaps TRBD1 (5 bases). The length of the CDR3 is 21 residues. The V and J ends lost 0 bases and 7 bases respectively, with 33 bases between them. Germline V gene lookup returns CDR1 LNHNV and CDR2 YYDKDF (reference sequence). CDR3 in DNA: TGTGCCACCAGCAGAGATCCCCCAGCCCGGGTTTATAGGGGCCGGCCTATTGAAGCTTTCTTT. As protein: CATSRDPPARVYRGRPIEAFF. The complete variable domain, with remaining parts taken from reference TRBV15 and TRBJ1-1, reads DAMVIQNPRYQVTQFGKPVTLSCSQTLNHNVMYWYQQKSSQAPKLLFHYYDKDFNNEADTPDNFQSRRPNTSFCFLDIRSPGLGDTAMYLCATSRDPPARVYRGRPIEAFFGQGTRLTVV.

The chain employs TRBV28 and TRBJ2-4, with a weak D call TRBD2 (5 bases). The CDR3 loop spans 14 amino acids. V was clipped by 4 bases and J by 12 bases, with 19 bases between them. In germline, CDR1 is MDHEN, CDR2 SYDVKM. DNA for the CDR3: TGTGCCAGCAGTTCACGCCTACCGGACCGGGGTCAGTACTTC. Its translation: CASSSRLPDRGQYF.

The chain employs TRBV7-7 and TRBJ2-3, with D maybe TRBD1 (6 bases). The CDR3 totals 14 residues. With 2 bases removed from V and 8 bases from J, the gap between germline ends came to 14 bases. Germline V gene sequence: CDR1 SSHAT, CDR2 FNYEAQ (reference sequence). In nucleotides, the CDR3 is TGTGCCAGCAGCTTATTCAGGGGTGAGGGTACGCAGTATTTT. Translated: CASSLFRGEGTQYF.

This clone was detected a few times. The rearrangement links TRBV6-4 to TRBJ2-5; TRBD2 might be the D (5 bases). The V end lost 3 bases, the J end lost 3 bases, and 8 bases lay between the germline ends. The CDR3 extends over 13 amino acids. From germline, CDR1 is MRHNA and CDR2 SNTAGT. The CDR3: CASSEGAEETQYF. CDR3 nucleotide sequence: TGTGCCAGCAGTGAAGGAGCGGAAGAGACCCAGTACTTC.

The chain is built from TRBV6-6 and TRBJ2-2; TRBD2 matches 11 bases. After removal of 2 bases from V and 1 base from J, the junction contained 0 bases not matched to a gene. Germline lookup yields CDR1 MNHNY and CDR2 SVGAGI (reference sequence). The CDR3 sequence is 16 residues long. The CDR3 DNA follows: TGTGCCAGCAGTTACGGACTAGCGGGGAACACCGGGGAGCTGTTTTTT. Translating it yields CASSYGLAGNTGELFF.

The gene calls are TRBV27 and TRBJ2-7; perhaps TRBD2 as D (6 bases). The CDR3 covers 15 residues. Germline V lookup: CDR1 MNHEY, CDR2 SMNVEV (reference sequence). Trimming cost V 2 bases and J 0 bases, with 11 bases left between them. In DNA, the CDR3 is TGTGCCAGCAGTTTACTCACGGGAGCCTCCTACGAGCAGTACTTC. The encoded protein is CASSLLTGASYEQYF.

This sequence joins TRBV4-3 and TRBJ2-7, with D possibly matching TRBD2 (6 bases). V lost 0 bases, J lost 6 bases, and 15 bases lay in between. Germline loops: CDR1 LGHNA, CDR2 YSLEER. CDR3 length: 15 residues. The CDR3 loop reads CASSQDPGSNIEQYF. As DNA, the CDR3 is TGCGCCAGCAGCCAAGACCCCGGGAGTAACATCGAGCAGTACTTC.

This sequence joins TRBV27 and TRBJ1-1, with D tentatively TRBD1 (6 bases). V was cut by 5 bases and J by 6 bases, with 16 bases left in between. CDR1 is MNHEY, CDR2 SMNVEV, per germline (reference sequence). The CDR3 covers 14 residues. The CDR3, as DNA: TGTGCCAGCAGTCCATACTTTGAGGGGGCTGAAGCTTTCTTT. This translates into CASSPYFEGAEAFF.

This sequence joins TRBV6-5 and TRBJ1-2, with a tentative D call TRBD1 (5 bases). The germline gives CDR1 MNHEY, CDR2 SVGAGI. The V end lost 5 bases, the J end lost 3 bases, and 10 bases lay between the germline ends. The CDR3 covers 13 residues. CDR3 region: CASSQQVYYGYTF. The CDR3 DNA sequence: TGTGCCAGCAGTCAACAGGTTTACTATGGCTACACCTTC.

V and J are TRBV9 and TRBJ2-1; 9 nucleotides agree with TRBD2. CDR3 length: 17 residues. Germline CDR1 reads SGDLS; CDR2 reads YYNGEE. Germline trimming cut 0 bases from V and 7 bases from J; bases unmatched to any gene: 11. CDR3 nucleotide sequence: TGTGCCAGCAGCGTAGGGATCGGTGCGGGGGGGCAGAATGAGCAGTTCTTC. This sequence encodes CASSVGIGAGGQNEQFF.